This T cell receptor (beta chain) is drawn from a study of identical twins (dated by TCRdb to the mid-2010s). In the study overall: To test whether fetal clonotypes persist, the study used deep sequencing on TCR alpha and beta repertoires from monozygotic twins, unrelated adults of various ages, and cord blood. To rule out contamination, replicate twin experiments were performed at different times with different library preparation protocols. The paper's findings and limits, for the study overall: In monozygotic twins, recombination models systematically underestimated out-of-frame TCR alpha sharing, but the models matched the sharing seen between unrelated individuals. Invariant T cells such as MAIT and iNKT could partly confound zero-insertion analyses, though diverse VJ usage argued against this for most clonotypes. Compared with coincidental sharing between unrelated individuals, an excess of low generation-probability sequences was observed among out-of-frame TCR alpha sequences shared between twins. Because the same donors could not be followed over many years, the conclusions relied on cross-sectional statistical analysis. Fewer insertions were carried by abundant cord blood beta clonotypes, a similar but weaker trend appeared in young adult naive repertoires, and no such trend appeared in memory repertoires. The excess sharing between twins in beta out-of-frame sequences was weaker because fewer shared sequences reduced the signal-to-noise ratio.

With regard to this clonotype: The clone's antigen remains unknown. No much larger clone exists at a distance of one base, and base qualities are not known.

Trimming removed 6 bases from V and 9 bases from J; the gene matches leave 16 bases unexplained. The CDR3 runs 16 residues from the cysteine to the phenylalanine. The read is trimmed to its CDR3 DNA, 48 bases read in frame from base 1. In the germline V gene, CDR1 corresponds to MNHNS and CDR2 to SASEGT. All donors were healthy Caucasians. Library generation was performed with 5' RACE. The instrument was an Illumina HiSeq 2000. Template switching added a universal primer binding site, and the final cDNA carried a unique molecular identifier that allowed TCR cDNA molecules to be counted accurately. First-strand cDNA for TCR alpha and beta chains was synthesized from specific primers in the conserved constant-segment region. Each cDNA library was double barcoded, with a SMART-Mk sample barcode plus Illumina barcodes, to control for contamination. TruSeq adapter sequences, together with Illumina sample barcodes, were added in two successive PCR steps. The TCR alpha and beta cDNA libraries were sequenced on the Illumina HiSeq platform using custom primers. In the authors' own workflow: MiGEC processed the raw reads to extract unique molecular identifiers, while MiXCR was used to determine the CDR3 positions. For each individual, recombination models were inferred using an EM algorithm with the repgenHMM and IGoR tools. Shared clonotype analysis was performed with the tcR package in R, normalizing sharing by the product of cloneset sizes. To study raw recombination free of thymic and clonal selection effects, out-of-frame nonproductive sequences were analyzed. The public sequencing data were trimmed at Q25 with fastp and processed into clonotypes with MiXCR by TCRdb, which kept only in-frame beta chains. Every CDR3 protein is listed once, alongside the most common genes and DNA of its rows. Clone size and V and J calls follow TCRdb, not the original study. Here the sample has roughly 1.6 million distinct CDR3 sequences; around 29% occur a single time. The top ten clones comprise approximately 0.25% of the sample.

The TCR originated in a newborn girl in good health. Rearrangement joined TRBV6-1 to TRBJ2-1; TRBD2 fits 8 bases in the junction. Sequenced sample: cord blood. The nucleotide sequence is TGTGCCAGCAGACTCGGACTAGCTAGTGGGTTTAGTGAGCAGTTCTTC. Protein translation: CASRLGLASGFSEQFF.